These T cell receptor beta chains were read from a single sample in a study of cytomegalovirus exposure and HLA in healthy donors. TCRdb's table, derived via immunoSEQ multiplex PCR, lists solely in-frame clones and lacks some. The sample contains 200,000 to 250,000 clones, approximately 80% of which appear only once. Sequencing used PBMCs. These TCRs come from a man aged 50 to 60 in good health and CMV-seronegative. Each CDR3 is given with its conserved first and last residue. D genes are given only for firm matches. Where a row states a size, it is once, few, many or the class of an expanded clone; other rows omit it.

TRBV19,TRBJ1-1,NA,NA,TGTGCCAGTAGTCCAGGGGCCGGGAACACTGAAGCTTTCTTT,CASSPGAGNTEAFF
TRBV7-3,TRBJ2-7,NA,TRBD2,TGTGCCAGCAGCCAAGCGGGAGGGCCTTACGAGCAGTACTTC,CASSQAGGPYEQYF
TRBV6-5,TRBJ2-2,NA,TRBD1,TGTGCCAGCATTCCAACAGGGGACACCGGGGAGCTGTTTTTT,CASIPTGDTGELFF
TRBV5-4,TRBJ2-7,NA,TRBD2,TGTGCCAGCAGCTTGATGAGGGAGGGCTTAAAGCAGTACTTC,CASSLMREGLKQYF
TRBV6-1,TRBJ2-7,NA,TRBD1,TGTGCCAGCAGTGAGATAGGACAGGCAAACGAGCAGTACTTC,CASSEIGQANEQYF
TRBV2,TRBJ1-2,NA,NA,TGTGCCAGCAGTGAGGCAGGGCCGTATGGCTACACCTTC,CASSEAGPYGYTF
TRBV2,TRBJ2-7,NA,NA,TGTGCCAGCAGTTTAGGAGCCCCGATTACCACCTACGAGCAGTACTTC,CASSLGAPITTYEQYF
TRBV7-6,TRBJ2-1,NA,TRBD2,TGTGCCAGCAGCCCGGGACTAGCGGACTACAATGAGCAGTTCTTC,CASSPGLADYNEQFF
TRBV5-1,TRBJ2-4,once,TRBD1,TGCGCCAGCAGCTGGGAACCGGGACAGAAAAACATTCAGTACTTC,CASSWEPGQKNIQYF
TRBV7-3,TRBJ1-1,NA,NA,TGTGCCAGCAGCTTTTACGGCGGCACTGAAGCTTTCTTT,CASSFYGGTEAFF
TRBV4-1,TRBJ2-1,NA,TRBD2,TGCGCCAGCAGCCAGGAAGAGAGAAATAGCGGGTTTGCTGAGCAGTTCTTC,CASSQEERNSGFAEQFF
TRBV28,TRBJ2-5,few,TRBD1,TGTGCCAGCAGTCCAAGACAGGGGATGGGGCAAGAGACCCAGTACTTC,CASSPRQGMGQETQYF
TRBV19,TRBJ1-5,NA,TRBD1,TGTGCCAGTAGTACCGCAGGGGGGTACCGCAATCAGCCCCAGCATTTT,CASSTAGGYRNQPQHF
TRBV10-1,TRBJ1-5,NA,TRBD1,TGCGCCAGCAGTGCGGACAGGGGCAGCAATCAGCCCCAGCATTTT,CASSADRGSNQPQHF
TRBV5-1,TRBJ2-2,NA,NA,TGCGCCAGCAGCCCTAACACCGGGGAGCTGTTTTTT,CASSPNTGELFF
TRBV12-5,TRBJ2-2,NA,TRBD2,TGTGCTAGTGGTTTGGTGAGCGGGAGGGGGTCCGCCGGGGAGCTGTTTTTT,CASGLVSGRGSAGELFF
TRBV7-9,TRBJ2-2,NA,TRBD2,TGTGCCAGCAGCGTTAGACTAGCGGGAGTCACCGGGGAGCTGTTTTTT,CASSVRLAGVTGELFF
TRBV19,TRBJ1-4,NA,NA,TGTGCCAGTACCCCAACAGGGGAAAAACTGTTTTTT,CASTPTGEKLFF
TRBV27,TRBJ1-4,NA,NA,TGTGCTAGCAGTCTAGCGGGTGAAAAACTGTTTTTT,CASSLAGEKLFF
TRBV30,TRBJ1-2,NA,NA,TGTGCCTGGAGTGACAGGGCGGACTATGGCTACACCTTC,CAWSDRADYGYTF
TRBV28,TRBJ1-2,few,TRBD1,TGTGCCAGCAGTTACCAACGTCGCTCTACCGGGACAGATCCTGGCTACACCTTC,CASSYQRRSTGTDPGYTF
TRBV6-5,TRBJ1-5,few,TRBD1,TGTGCCAGCAGCCGGGACAGGGCGAGCAATCAGCCCCAGCATTTT,CASSRDRASNQPQHF
TRBV7-9,TRBJ1-5,NA,NA,TGTGCCAGCAGCATTGGACAGAATCAGCCCCAGCATTTT,CASSIGQNQPQHF
TRBV7-9,TRBJ1-1,NA,TRBD1,TGTGCCAGCAAGGGCTATTTCAAGACAGGGGACGTAGCCACTGAAGCTTTCTTT,CASKGYFKTGDVATEAFF
TRBV7-9,TRBJ2-6,NA,NA,TGTGCCAAAGGGGTGAGCGTCTCTGGGGCCAACGTCCTGACTTTC,CAKGVSVSGANVLTF
TRBV9,TRBJ1-2,NA,TRBD1,TGTGCCAGCAGCGCCTCGGGACAGAACTATGGCTACACCTTC,CASSASGQNYGYTF
TRBV18,TRBJ2-7,NA,NA,TGTGCCAGCTCCCCTATGAAGGGGCCCTACGAGCAGTACTTC,CASSPMKGPYEQYF
TRBV19,TRBJ2-1,NA,NA,TGTGCCAGTAGTATGAAGCGGGTGAGCTCCTACAATGAGCAGTTCTTC,CASSMKRVSSYNEQFF
TRBV7-9,TRBJ1-3,NA,TRBD1,TGTGCCAGCAGCCTACCTTCGGAGGGGGCTATCTACTCTGGAAACACCATATATTTT,CASSLPSEGAIYSGNTIYF
TRBV28,TRBJ2-3,NA,TRBD2,TGTGCCAGCAGTCCAGGGACTAGCGGGTTTACAGATACGCAGTATTTT,CASSPGTSGFTDTQYF
TRBV28,TRBJ1-4,NA,TRBD1,TGTGCCAGCAGTACCCAAGGACAGGGGGCAACTAATGAAAAACTGTTTTTT,CASSTQGQGATNEKLFF
TRBV28,TRBJ1-4,NA,TRBD1,TGTGCCAGCAGTTTCCTCGGACAGGCGATTAATGAAAAACTGTTTTTT,CASSFLGQAINEKLFF
TRBV7-3,TRBJ2-1,once,TRBD2,TGTGCCAGCAGCTCCGCGGGAGGGCTGGGGGATGAGCAGTTCTTC,CASSSAGGLGDEQFF
TRBV28,TRBJ2-2,NA,NA,TGTGCCAGCAGTTGGGGGGGGCGCGACACCGGGGAGCTGTTTTTT,CASSWGGRDTGELFF
TRBV2,TRBJ2-1,NA,TRBD2,TGTGCCAGCAACCCAACGGGGGGATGGAGTGAGCAGTTCTTC,CASNPTGGWSEQFF
TRBV9,TRBJ1-1,NA,NA,TGTGCCAGCACCACTAGACCAGGCCCCGAGGTGACTGAAGCTTTCTTT,CASTTRPGPEVTEAFF
TRBV5-5,TRBJ2-5,NA,NA,TGTGCCAGCAGCCGTATCCAAGAGACCCAGTACTTC,CASSRIQETQYF
TRBV9,TRBJ2-1,NA,NA,TGTGCCAGCAGCGTAAAGCCCGCGGGATCCTACAATGAGCAGTTCTTC,CASSVKPAGSYNEQFF
TRBV19,TRBJ1-2,NA,TRBD1,TGTGCCAGTAGTATCCCTGGGGGACAGGGGCCCTATGGCTACACCTTC,CASSIPGGQGPYGYTF
TRBV21-1,TRBJ2-7,NA,NA,TGTGCCAGCAGCAATCAGGGGGCCGTACACGAGCAGTACTTC,CASSNQGAVHEQYF
TRBV5-1,TRBJ1-5,few,TRBD1,TGCGCCAGCAGCACCACTCCGGGACAGGTCAATCAGCCCCAGCATTTT,CASSTTPGQVNQPQHF
TRBV7-7,TRBJ2-1,NA,TRBD2,TGTGCCAGCAGCTTAGAGGGGACCGGGACTAGCTACAATGAGCAGTTCTTC,CASSLEGTGTSYNEQFF
TRBV19,TRBJ1-1,NA,TRBD1,TGTGCCAGTAACAGGGGGATCGTGAACACTGAAGCTTTCTTT,CASNRGIVNTEAFF
TRBV5-4,TRBJ2-2,NA,NA,TGTGCCAGCAGTCTGGGGGGGGCCCGTCGTTCCGGGGAGCTGTTTTTT,CASSLGGARRSGELFF
TRBV6-6,TRBJ2-3,NA,NA,TGTGCCAGCAGGGAAGGAGTAGGCACAGATACGCAGTATTTT,CASREGVGTDTQYF
TRBV5-4,TRBJ2-3,NA,NA,TGTGCCAGCAGCTTGACCAGTTACACAGATACGCAGTATTTT,CASSLTSYTDTQYF
TRBV19,TRBJ2-4,NA,NA,TGTGCCAGTAGTATAGAGGCAGCCAAAAACATTCAGTACTTC,CASSIEAAKNIQYF
TRBV27,TRBJ2-7,NA,NA,TGTGCCAGCAGTTTCGGGGGTCTGGGCGAGCAGTACTTC,CASSFGGLGEQYF
TRBV2,TRBJ1-4,NA,TRBD1,TGTGCCAACAGCGAGACAGGGGTAGCTAATGAAAAACTGTTTTTT,CANSETGVANEKLFF
TRBV4-2,TRBJ1-1,NA,NA,TGTGCCAGCAGCCAAGCACAGGGTTTGAACACTGAAGCTTTCTTT,CASSQAQGLNTEAFF
TRBV27,TRBJ2-3,NA,TRBD2,TGTGCCAGCAGAAATAGCGGGCCGAGCACAGATACGCAGTATTTT,CASRNSGPSTDTQYF
TRBV4-1,TRBJ2-7,NA,NA,TGCGCCAGCAGCCAAGTGGTCTATTCCTACGAGCAGTACTTC,CASSQVVYSYEQYF
TRBV7-3,TRBJ2-1,NA,TRBD2,TGTGCCAGCAGCTTAGAACTAGCGGTTAACAATGAGCAGTTCTTC,CASSLELAVNNEQFF
TRBV28,TRBJ1-2,NA,NA,TGTGCCAGCAGTTTATCGCAGGGTTATGGCTATGGCTACACCTTC,CASSLSQGYGYGYTF
TRBV10-3,TRBJ2-7,once,TRBD2,TGTGCCATCAGCCCCGGGACTAGCGCCGCCTACGAGCAGTACTTC,CAISPGTSAAYEQYF
TRBV7-9,TRBJ1-4,NA,TRBD1,TGTGCCAGCAGCCGGGACAGTCCTACTAATGAAAAACTGTTTTTT,CASSRDSPTNEKLFF
TRBV6-5,TRBJ1-1,NA,NA,TGTGCCAGCAGTGCTCTTCGCGGGGTGAACACTGAAGCTTTCTTT,CASSALRGVNTEAFF
TRBV27,TRBJ2-3,NA,NA,TGTGCCAGCAGCACCCGGGGGAGGCTGGATACGCAGTATTTT,CASSTRGRLDTQYF
TRBV28,TRBJ2-7,NA,NA,TGTGCCAGCAGTTTATCTGGAGGGCCGGTCAGCTACGAGCAGTACTTC,CASSLSGGPVSYEQYF
TRBV10-1,TRBJ2-7,NA,TRBD1,TGCGCCAGCAGTCCGGGACAGGTGGCCTACGAGCAGTACTTC,CASSPGQVAYEQYF